The next 3 T cell receptor beta chains were all read from a single sample in a study of T cell responses to AZD1222 COVID-19 vaccine. Method: immunoSEQ multiplex PCR; TCRdb's copy keeps in-frame clones and lacks some. The sample lists 30,000 to 35,000 clones, just over 90% seen once, with 45% in the top ten. The starting material was peripheral blood, obtained on day 0 of AZD1222 vaccination. These receptors were collected from an adult in good health.

The rearrangement links TRBV5-8 to TRBJ1-4, with unresolved D. V was trimmed by 1 base and J by 0 bases, leaving 7 bases between them. There are 15 residues in the CDR3. Per germline, CDR1 SGHTS and CDR2 YDEGEE. CDR3 region: CASSLPGTTNEKLFF. CDR3 nucleotides: TGTGCCAGCAGCTTGCCCGGGACAACTAATGAAAAACTGTTTTTT.

The gene calls are TRBV3-1 (or the pseudogene TRBV3-2) and TRBJ1-2; perhaps TRBD1 as D (6 bases). The CDR3 runs 14 residues. Germline CDR1 is LGHDT and CDR2 is YNNKEL (reference sequence). Trimming took off 1 base at V and 2 bases at J, with 8 bases between the two ends. In DNA, the CDR3 is TGTGCCAGCAGCCAAGCGGGACAAAACTATGGCTACACCTTC. Translating it yields CASSQAGQNYGYTF.

The chain joins TRBV5-1 to TRBJ2-1; maybe TRBD2 (6 bases). V was cut by 5 bases and J by 5 bases, with 8 bases left in between. The germline gives CDR1 SGHRS, CDR2 YFSETQ. The CDR3 spans 12 residues. The CDR3 here is CASREGNNEQFF. The CDR3 nucleotides read TGCGCCAGCAGGGAGGGAAACAATGAGCAGTTCTTC.